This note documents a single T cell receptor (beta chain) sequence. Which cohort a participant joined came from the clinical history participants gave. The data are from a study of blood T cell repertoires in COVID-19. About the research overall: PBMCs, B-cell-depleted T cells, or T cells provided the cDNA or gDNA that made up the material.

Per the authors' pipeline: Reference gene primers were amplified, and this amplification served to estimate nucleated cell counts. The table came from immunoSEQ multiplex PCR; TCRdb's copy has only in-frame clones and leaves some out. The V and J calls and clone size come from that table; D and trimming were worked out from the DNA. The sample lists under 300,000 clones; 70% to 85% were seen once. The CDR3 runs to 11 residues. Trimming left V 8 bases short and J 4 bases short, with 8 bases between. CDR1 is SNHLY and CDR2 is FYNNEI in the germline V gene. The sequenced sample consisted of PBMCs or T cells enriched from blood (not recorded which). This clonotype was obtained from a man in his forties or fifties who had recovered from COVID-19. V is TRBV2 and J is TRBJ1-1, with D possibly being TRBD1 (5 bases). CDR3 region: CASPQGTEAFF. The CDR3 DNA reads TGTGCCAGCCCTCAGGGCACTGAAGCTTTCTTT.